This TCR beta chain comes out of a study of cytomegalovirus exposure and HLA in healthy donors (dated 2017 in TCRdb). About the investigation overall: According to an earlier analysis of 587 of the donors, about 179 million T cells yielded roughly 100 million unique TCR beta sequences and about 300 Gb of sequence data. An early release covering more than 500 HLA-typed donors comprised about 300 gigabases of sequencing data and approximately 85 million unique TCR sequences. The genetic ancestry cluster associated with self-reported Caucasian donors included 65% to 90% of the roughly 400 genotyped donors. The aim of the study was to test whether cataloging public T cell receptors could identify signatures of past pathogen exposure. Using immunosequencing, the study profiled T cell repertoires from about 650 subjects and related those repertoires to cytomegalovirus serostatus. Along with the approximately 700-subject first cohort, a separate validation cohort of about 110 different subjects was used. To predict cytomegalovirus infection status, the study brought together high-throughput TCR immunosequencing, statistical association of individual TCRs with disease status, and machine learning. To study patterns of TCR occurrence, a later analysis re-analyzed previously published TCR beta repertoires from 600 to 750 donors and added high-resolution HLA genotyping. The later analysis used no new phenotypic data to find candidate immune exposures, relying instead on TCR beta sequences and their occurrence across donors. To decide whether each TCR beta V gene segment behaved as functional or pseudogenic, an earlier analysis of 587 of the donors relied on high-throughput TCR beta sequencing. Donor age, sex, ethnicity and CMV serostatus were compiled together with the repertoire data. A later genetic analysis used genome-wide SNP genotypes for about 65% of the roughly 670 donors, treating that subset as a discovery cohort. Every discovery cohort repertoire had been produced on one sequencing platform. Class I and class II HLA loci were covered by the typing at four-digit resolution. The number of typed donors differed by locus: about 629-630 for A, B, C, DRB1 and DQB1; some 500 for DQA1; 606 for DPA1; and approximately 450 for DPB1. Roughly five DR-DQ haplotypes were handled as single units for association and clustering because linkage in the cohort was strong. Among almost 400 genotyped donors of the cohort, an average of approximately 250,000 unique TCR beta nucleotide sequences were sequenced per donor, roughly 20% of them non-productive. Broader findings and caveats from the paper: The study listed approximately 160 TCR beta chains as associated with cytomegalovirus. A later analysis found that HLA-associated TCR beta chains were more clonally expanded and had lower generation probabilities than equally common non-associated chains. The authors suggested that the approach could potentially be generalized to other disease states and immunological phenotypes. In a later analysis, several top co-occurrence clusters were reported to appear linked to parvovirus B19, influenza, CMV and Epstein-Barr virus. Because HLA typing was unavailable for some donors at each locus, only the typed subset was used in association tests. According to a later analysis, most CMV-associated TCR beta chains appeared to be HLA-restricted, and the HLA associations seemed to be driven largely by CMV exposure. Compared with the roughly 600-donor mean, donors in an Asian-associated ancestry cluster had fewer N-insertions in productive TCRs, according to a later genetic analysis. Specific HLA alleles were associated with 15,000 to 20,000 TCR beta sequences at a false discovery rate of 0.05 in a later analysis. The earlier analysis of a few hundred of the donors excluded 15 to 20 rarely observed V segments, including chromosome 9 orphons, because counts were too low. The classifier was reported to diagnose cytomegalovirus status with high specificity and sensitivity in both the original cohort and the validation cohort. Sequencing depth was assumed to be roughly uniform across donors in the presence/absence analyses, though that assumption may not hold. The sequencing pipeline was judged likely to have produced a cluster of highly shared sequence variants as a technical artifact. When HLA alleles, especially DR and DQ, strongly co-occurred, TCR associations were difficult to assign to individual alleles. Across donors, most TCR sequences were observed very rarely, whereas some public TCRs were present in many individuals. A later analysis found that TCR association rates varied across HLA loci, with DRB1 alleles showing the most associated TCRs and HLA-C alleles the fewest. This cohort had only TCR beta chains sequenced, and the lack of alpha or paired-chain data limited which features could be detected. A further reported finding was that TCR beta sequences accurately predicted the HLA-A and HLA-B alleles for most subjects in the first cohort. V-gene and J-gene trimming of TCR beta chains was associated with a missense DCLRE1C variant in a later genetic analysis, and the association was replicated in an independent cohort. CMV serostatus was the only immune exposure information available for the cohort. In an earlier analysis of about 600 of the donors, most TCR beta V segments appeared in productive rearrangements about 90% or about 30% of the time, broadly matching IMGT annotations. In vitro tests confirmed that a few of the cytomegalovirus-associated TCR beta chains recognize cytomegalovirus antigens. Correlated functional status among segregating V segments might be attributable to linkage disequilibrium, but an unknown experimental factor could not be ruled out. Some IMGT-functional V segments, including TRBV6-2 and TRBV6-3, could not be told apart with the 87-base-pair reads, so those segments were excluded.

A word on this clone: What this receptor recognizes is not known.

The CDR3 covers 12 residues, taking in both the cysteine and the phenylalanine. CDR3 DNA only is kept here, 36 bases in frame from base 1. The germline V gene supplies CDR1 SGDLS and CDR2 YYNGEE. V is reduced by 0 bases and J by 5 bases, leaving a spacing of 5 bases between them. The library relied on the immunoSEQ multiplex PCR assay. A mixture of 60 forward primers for TCR Vbeta segments and 13 reverse primers for TCR Jbeta segments was used in the multiplex PCR. The CDR3 region of rearranged TCR beta genes was amplified from genomic DNA with a multiplex PCR assay. On the Illumina HiSeq System, the amplified TCR beta libraries were sequenced as 87-base-pair reads. Processing in the source paper ran as follows. A later analysis tallied some 79 million unique TCR beta chains across the 610 or so repertoires, and around 9.9 million of those chains were shared by two or more donors. A nearest-neighbor algorithm error-corrected the raw reads and collapsed the reads into unique sequences, merging closely related sequences to remove PCR and sequencing errors. CDR3 sequences were aligned to IMGT reference sequences to assign V, D and J gene segments. For a sequence to be retained, a match of at least six nucleotides was required to both a V gene segment and a J gene segment. Rearrangements were classified as productive when the CDR3 lacked stop codons and remained in frame with V and J, and all other rearrangements were classified as non-productive. Following IMGT convention, CDR3 was defined as the stretch from the second conserved V-encoded cysteine to the conserved J-encoded phenylalanine. In an earlier analysis of approximately 590 of the donors, sequences lacking an unambiguous match to a single V gene segment were excluded. An earlier analysis of approximately 590 of the donors classified V segments as functional when productive rearrangements were above 56.7% and as segregating when the standard deviation between donors was above 5%. To diagnose cytomegalovirus status from the catalog of TCR beta chain sequences, a statistical classification framework was built. V and J gene assignment, in a later analysis, came from comparing TCR nucleotide sequences with IMGT/GENE-DB human TR gene sequences. Using the TCRdist pipeline, a later analysis assigned CDR3 sequences along with most-parsimonious VDJ recombination scenarios. In a later analysis, each TCR beta chain was defined by its CDR3 amino acid sequence together with its V-gene family, and reads without a unique V-gene family were excluded. As a way to deal with suspected cross-contamination and a sequencing artifact, a later analysis dropped hundreds of nucleotide sequences that were highly shared and had low generation probability. A later analysis calculated a clonal expansion index for each public chain from normalized within-repertoire ranks of inferred template counts. In a later analysis, generation probabilities were computed using a VDJ recombination model fitted to out-of-frame rearrangements, and the results were checked against IGoR. In a later analysis, hypergeometric tests were used to score TCR-TCR, TCR-HLA and TCR-CMV co-occurrence, with a repertoire-size bias correction applied to TCR pairs. To estimate false discovery rates, a later analysis permuted the HLA or CMV assignments 20 times. In a later analysis, co-occurring TCRs were grouped with DBSCAN, and TCRdist sequence similarity was added when clustering was performed within HLA-allele-positive subsets. Repertoires with fewer than 30,000 or more than 120,000 public chains were left out of co-occurrence clustering, as were about 5 repertoires with anomalous nucleotide sharing. TCRdb mirrors the immuneACCESS table, restricted to in-frame sequences. Some clones are absent from its copies; in checked studies, under half trace to an unresolved V gene, and the reason for the others is unknown. The DNA gave D and trimming, while V, J and clone size come from that table. This sample's listing comprises 70,000 to 100,000 clones. The ten largest account for about 3.8% of the sample.

The cohort comprised 710 or so healthy bone marrow donors. All cohort members were sampled while nominally healthy, although unrecorded immune exposures were likely present. The donor tested CMV seropositive and was one of the 289 seropositive cohort members. Each donor provided a peripheral blood sample, and peripheral blood mononuclear cells were used for TCR beta sequencing. The Qiagen DNeasy Blood Extraction Kit was used to extract genomic DNA from the blood cell samples. The chain is assembled from TRBV9 and TRBJ2-5; possibly the D gene is TRBD2, per 5 matching bases. Sequences were obtained from PBMCs. The receptor was isolated from a man aged 18-30 years in good health and CMV-seropositive. The nucleotides are TGTGCCAGCAGCGTAGGGGAGGAGACCCAGTACTTC. The resulting protein is CASSVGEETQYF. The entire variable domain, with the stretches around the CDR3 drawn from the reference TRBV9 and TRBJ2-5 proteins, is DSGVTQTPKHLITATGQRVTLRCSPRSGDLSVYWYQQSLDQGLQFLIQYYNGEERAKGNILERFSAQQFPDLHSELNLSSLELGDSALYFCASSVGEETQYFGPGTRLLVL.